The 20 T cell receptor beta chains given below trace back to one sample, sequenced in a study of shared clonotypes between healthy human individuals. Libraries were prepared by immunoSEQ multiplex PCR; TCRdb keeps only in-frame clonotypes and omits some of them. This sample has over a million clones, with about 80% found just once. The sequencing sample was made of memory CD4+ T cells from PBMCs. Subset indicated: CD45RA-negative fraction. These receptors came from a man younger than 35 in good health. Some clones in this sample may be carry-over from other donors' samples.

In its sample, this clone was seen many times. Additional DNA sequences in this sample encode the identical CDR3. The chain combines TRBV5-1 with TRBJ2-2, with D hard to call. The CDR3 loop spans 14 amino acids. Germline CDR1 SGHRS, CDR2 YFSETQ. Trimming removed 4 bases at V and 2 bases at J, with 9 bases between. CDR3 in DNA: TGCGCCAGCAGCCGAACAATAAACACCGGGGAGCTGTTTTTT. Translating it yields CASSRTINTGELFF.

This clone was seen more than once but under ten times. This rearrangement joins TRBV10-3 to TRBJ1-2, with a possible D match to TRBD1 (5 bases). Trimming left V 7 bases short and J 4 bases short, with 22 bases between. Germline lookup yields CDR1 ENHRY and CDR2 SYGVKD. The CDR3 contains 16 residues. CDR3 region: CAITPRVLGTLYGYTF. DNA of the CDR3: TGTGCCATCACCCCGAGGGTTCTCGGGACCCTCTATGGCTACACCTTC.

The chain uses TRBV9 and TRBJ1-1, with 8 bases that match TRBD1. This CDR3 is built from 13 residues. The J segment lost 3 bases and the V segment lost 5 bases, leaving 3 bases of the junction unmatched. Germline assignment: CDR1 SGDLS and CDR2 YYNGEE. CDR3 sequence reads: CASSAGGHTEAFF. The CDR3 DNA sequence: TGTGCCAGCAGTGCAGGGGGCCACACTGAAGCTTTCTTT.

This rearrangement joins TRBV29-1 to TRBJ2-1; D uncertain. Per germline, CDR1 SQVTM and CDR2 ANQGSEA. The CDR3 covers 13 residues. V lost 7 bases to trimming and J lost 0 bases, with 10 bases between them. The CDR3 sequence: CSAVRSSYNEQFF. The DNA for the CDR3 is TGCAGCGCCGTACGGAGCTCCTACAATGAGCAGTTCTTC.

The chain employs TRBV7-9 and TRBJ2-3, with TRBD2 matching over 10 bases. CDR3 length equals 15 residues. V lost 3 bases, J lost 3 bases, and 3 bases stayed unmatched. CDR1 and CDR2 from the germline V gene are SEHNR and FQNEAQ (reference sequence). The CDR3 coding sequence is TGTGCCAGCAGCTTGTTGGGACTAGCGACAGATACGCAGTATTTT. Amino acid sequence: CASSLLGLATDTQYF.

This clone was detected only a few times. CDR3 in amino acids: CASSEFWGGTNTGELFF. DNA for the CDR3: TGTGCCAGCAGTGAATTTTGGGGCGGAACGAACACCGGGGAGCTGTTTTTT. This chain connects TRBV25-1 to TRBJ2-2; TRBD1 might be the D (5 bases). Germline V gene sequence: CDR1 MGHDK, CDR2 SYGVNS. The length of the CDR3 is 17 residues. The germline V and J ends were trimmed by 1 base and 0 bases, with 12 bases remaining between them.

This rearrangement joins TRBV5-1 to TRBJ2-1, with D uncertain. V lost 2 bases and J 6 bases, leaving 12 bases between the germline ends. The germline CDR1 and CDR2 sequences are SGHRS and YFSETQ. The CDR3 contains 14 residues. This CDR3 reads CASSLPQIGNEQFF. CDR3 bases: TGCGCCAGCAGCTTACCACAGATCGGCAATGAGCAGTTCTTC.

This clone was detected ten times or more. The chain recombines TRBV7-8 with TRBJ2-4; the match to TRBD2 covers 12 bases. From germline, CDR1 is SGHVS and CDR2 FQNEAQ. This CDR3 has 16 residues. V shed 3 bases and J 9 bases; nucleotides not matched to a gene: 9. This CDR3 reads CASSFGPSGRDGIQYF. The CDR3, as DNA: TGTGCCAGCAGCTTTGGGCCTAGCGGGAGGGACGGCATTCAGTACTTC.

Details on this clone: A junction boundary mismatches the germline segment, possibly from a read error. The chain links TRBV7-9 to TRBJ2-7; either TRBD1 or TRBD2 may supply D (5 bases each). Germline V gene sequence: CDR1 SEHNR, CDR2 FQNEAQ (reference sequence). The CDR3 is 15 amino acids. CDR3 region: CASSQPGTASHEQYF. The CDR3 nucleotides are TGTGCCAGCAGCCAACCCGGGACGGCCTCCCACGAGCAGTACTTC.

The V and J genes are TRBV5-3 and TRBJ1-1, with TRBD1 matching over 7 bases. TRBV5-3 is annotated as an ORF whose role is uncertain. The junction had 8 bases not matched to a gene; V was cut back by 8 bases and J by 1 base. The CDR3 runs to 14 residues. For the CDR3, the DNA is TGTGCCAGCAGCCAGGGGGGAACGAACACTGAAGCTTTCTTT. The encoded protein is CASSQGGTNTEAFF.

The genes are TRBV18 and TRBJ1-5, with unresolved D. The CDR3 runs to 16 residues. The germline V and J ends were trimmed by 3 bases and 0 bases, with 12 bases remaining between them. The germline CDR1 and CDR2 sequences are KGHSH and LQKENI. CDR3 protein: CASSPSSRNSNQPQHF. In nucleotides, the CDR3 is TGTGCCAGCTCACCTTCTAGCAGAAATAGCAATCAGCCCCAGCATTTT.

A remark on this clone: This sequence is one base from a far larger clone and is likely a read error. Other nucleotide sequences from this sample produce the same CDR3. The chain recombines TRBV5-4 with TRBJ2-5; no definite D call. The CDR3 length is 11 residues. In germline, CDR1 is SGHNT, CDR2 YYREEE (reference sequence). V was shortened by 2 bases and J by 3 bases, with 2 bases between the two germline ends. CDR3 in DNA: TGTGCCAGCAGCTTCGAAGAGACCCAGTACTTC. Translation: CASSFEETQYF. The full variable domain, completed using reference TRBV5-4 and TRBJ2-5, is ETGVTQSPTHLIKTRGQQVTLRCSSQSGHNTVSWYQQALGQGPQFIFQYYREEENGRGNFPPRFSGLQFPNYSSELNVNALELDDSALYLCASSFEETQYFGPGTRLLVL.

This chain uses TRBV5-4 with TRBJ2-6, with D unresolved. This CDR3 region has 14 residues. Germline V gene data show CDR1 as SGHNT and CDR2 as YYREEE (reference sequence). Trimming stripped 4 bases from V and 2 bases from J, with 7 bases between. CDR3 sequence: CASSGITGANVLTF. The CDR3 nucleotides read TGTGCCAGCAGCGGGATTACTGGGGCCAACGTCCTGACTTTC.

Comment on this clone: Relative to the germline gene, one junction end is altered; a read error may explain this. The V call is TRBV6-1, the J call TRBJ1-1; D is undetermined. Looked up from germline, CDR1 is MNHNS and CDR2 is SASEGT. The CDR3 sequence is 14 residues long. The CDR3 DNA follows: TGTGCCAGCAGGGAAGGGTTACTGGGCACTGAAGCTTTCTTT. This gives the protein CASREGLLGTEAFF.

The rearrangement uses TRBV11-1 and TRBJ2-7; TRBD1 aligns across 7 bases. Per the germline V gene, CDR1 is SGHAT and CDR2 is FQDESV (reference sequence). V trimming: 5 bases; J trimming: 0 bases; junction bases outside the gene matches: 4. The CDR3 has 14 amino acids. CDR3 bases: TGTGCCAGCAGCACCGGACAGGTCTCCTACGAGCAGTACTTC. Translating it yields CASSTGQVSYEQYF. The full variable domain, with the rest looked up from reference TRBV11-1 and TRBJ2-7, is EAEVAQSPRYKITEKSQAVAFWCDPISGHATLYWYRQILGQGPELLVQFQDESVVDDSQLPKDRFSAERLKGVDSTLKIQPAELGDSAMYLCASSTGQVSYEQYFGPGTRLTVT.

This chain uses TRBV5-6 with TRBJ1-2, with TRBD1 as a possible D gene (6 bases). V shed 4 bases and J shed 4 bases, with 17 bases lying between them. Per germline, CDR1 SGHDT and CDR2 YYEEEE. The CDR3 is 15 amino acids. The CDR3 region has the DNA TGTGCCAGCAGCGGGCGGGACACGGTCATCTATGGCTACACCTTC. Its translation is CASSGRDTVIYGYTF.

This chain links TRBV5-4 with TRBJ2-5; D is unclear. This CDR3 has 15 amino acids. In germline, CDR1 is SGHNT, CDR2 YYREEE (reference sequence). The V and J ends lost 0 bases and 4 bases respectively, with 13 bases between them. The CDR3 DNA sequence: TGTGCCAGCAGCTTGGCCCCCGGAACCCGAGAGACCCAGTACTTC. It is translated as CASSLAPGTRETQYF.

The genes are TRBV28 and TRBJ2-1; 8 bases fit TRBD2. The germline CDR1 and CDR2 sequences are MDHEN and SYDVKM. CDR3 length equals 15 residues. V lost 7 bases, J lost 7 bases, and 12 bases stayed unmatched. CDR3 in amino acids: CASIRGGSSGNEQFF. Here the CDR3 DNA reads TGTGCCAGCATCCGGGGGGGGTCCTCTGGGAATGAGCAGTTCTTC.

This clone was counted once. The DNA of the CDR3 is TGTGCCAGCTCACCACCGGGACAGAGAAACACCGGGGAGCTGTTTTTT. This codes for CASSPPGQRNTGELFF. The V gene is TRBV18, the J gene TRBJ2-2, with TRBD1 matching over 7 bases. J lost 2 bases, V lost 0 bases, and 3 bases had no gene match. CDR3 size: 16 residues. Per the germline V gene, CDR1 is KGHSH and CDR2 is LQKENI.

This chain links TRBV19 with TRBJ1-5, with a possible D match to TRBD1 (6 bases). The CDR3 runs to 17 residues. Germline V gene lookup returns CDR1 LNHDA and CDR2 SQIVND (reference sequence). Trimming shortened V by 1 base and J by 6 bases, and 19 bases separated the two germline ends. CDR3 coding DNA: TGTGCCAGTAGTATAGCCCGGGACAAGACAGCGACTCAGCCCCAGCATTTT. This translates into CASSIARDKTATQPQHF.